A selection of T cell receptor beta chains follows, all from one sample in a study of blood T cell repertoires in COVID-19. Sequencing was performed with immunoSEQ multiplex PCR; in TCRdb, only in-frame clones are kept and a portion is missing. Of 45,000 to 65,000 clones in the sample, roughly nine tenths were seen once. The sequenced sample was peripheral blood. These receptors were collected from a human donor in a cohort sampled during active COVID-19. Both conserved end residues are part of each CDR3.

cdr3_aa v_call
CASSITGSYTF TRBV19
CASSTLGQGETNVAFF TRBV19
CASNLRGRETQYF TRBV7-9
CATRIQATNTEAFF TRBV15
CASSQDGRGLAGANVLTF TRBV4-3
CASSQSGVDTIYF TRBV4-3
CASRWDSGHQPQHF TRBV6-6
CAAGVGLLNTGELFF TRBV6-5
CASSLVRGLNTEAFF TRBV5-4
CASSKKGTSGRSSETQYF TRBV21-1
CASSGLAGGVGDTQYF TRBV18
CASSFTGMNTEAFF TRBV11-3
CASSLGGGNSGANVLTF TRBV5-1
CASSPSSGALGEQFF TRBV27
CASRGTGVNYGYTF TRBV25-1
CSLNSPLHF TRBV29-1